Listed here are 27 T cell receptor beta chains from one sample, sequenced in a study of shared clonotypes between healthy human individuals. Naive CD8 cells lacked CD45RO, underwent positive selection for CCR7 and left out terminally differentiated effector memory CD45RA+ cells. Sequenced by immunoSEQ multiplex PCR; TCRdb stores in-frame clones only, minus some. The sample holds about 680,000 clones, around 90% seen once. The sample consisted of naive CD8+ T cells sorted from blood. All receptors derive from a young man in good health.

V is TRBV14 and J is TRBJ2-7; D is possibly TRBD2 (6 bases). The ends were cut back, 5 bases at V and 0 bases at J, with 14 bases in the middle. CDR1 is SGHDN and CDR2 is FVKESK in the germline V gene. This CDR3 comprises 15 residues. CDR3 residues: CASSSPSASSYEQYF. CDR3 in DNA: TGTGCCAGCAGCTCACCTAGCGCGAGCTCCTACGAGCAGTACTTC.

V and J are TRBV19 and TRBJ2-1, with TRBD2 matching 9 bases. The CDR3 spans 14 residues. Looked up from germline, CDR1 is LNHDA and CDR2 is SQIVND (reference sequence). V gave up 4 bases and J gave up 4 bases; unmatched junction bases: 2. CDR3 bases: TGTGCCAGTAGTAAACTAGCGGGTTACAATGAGCAGTTCTTC. It yields the protein CASSKLAGYNEQFF. Full variable domain (rest looked up from reference TRBV19 and TRBJ2-1): DGGITQSPKYLFRKEGQNVTLSCEQNLNHDAMYWYRQDPGQGLRLIYYSQIVNDFQKGDIAEGYSVSREKKESFPLTVTSAQKNPTAFYLCASSKLAGYNEQFFGPGTRLTVL.

This rearrangement joins TRBV30 to TRBJ1-4, with 11 bases that match TRBD1. Germline CDR1 is GTSNPN and CDR2 is SVGIG (reference sequence). J was trimmed by 2 bases and V by 1 base; bases with no gene match: 6. This CDR3 spans 17 amino acids. CDR3 amino acids: CAWSEVGQGATNEKLFF. CDR3 coding DNA: TGTGCCTGGAGTGAGGTTGGACAGGGGGCCACTAATGAAAAACTGTTTTTT.

The rearrangement uses TRBV6-1 and TRBJ2-5; the match to TRBD1 covers 7 bases. V lost 5 bases to trimming and J lost 9 bases; unmatched junction nucleotides: 12. Germline V CDR1 and CDR2: MNHNS, SASEGT. CDR3 length equals 14 residues. The CDR3 sequence is CASSLDRNQLAQYF. DNA for the CDR3: TGTGCCAGCAGTCTGGACAGGAACCAGTTGGCCCAGTACTTC.

This clone was found a few times. The rearrangement uses TRBV6-5 and TRBJ2-7, with D unresolved. CDR3 length equals 16 residues. Deletions cut 0 bases from V and 3 bases from J, with 15 bases between. Per the germline V gene, CDR1 is MNHEY and CDR2 is SVGAGI. The CDR3 DNA follows: TGTGCCAGCAGTTACTCTACAGCTTGGCCCTTCTACGAGCAGTACTTC. Translating gives CASSYSTAWPFYEQYF.

The chain uses TRBV7-8 and TRBJ1-5, with D perhaps TRBD1 (5 bases). With 1 base removed from V and 0 bases from J, the gap between germline ends came to 16 bases. CDR1 is SGHVS, CDR2 FQNEAQ, per germline. This CDR3 has 18 residues. CDR3 protein: CASSLVAGNLYSNQPQHF. The CDR3 bases are TGTGCCAGCAGCTTAGTGGCAGGGAATCTATATAGCAATCAGCCCCAGCATTTT.

The chain recombines TRBV6-1 with TRBJ1-1; D is unresolved. The CDR3 loop spans 15 amino acids. V was trimmed by 3 bases and J by 1 base, leaving 12 bases between them. Germline values: CDR1 MNHNS, CDR2 SASEGT. CDR3 loop: CASSDWAVRNTEAFF. Here the CDR3 DNA reads TGTGCCAGCAGTGACTGGGCAGTAAGGAACACTGAAGCTTTCTTT.

This sequence joins TRBV27 and TRBJ2-1; 7 bases line up with TRBD2. CDR3 length: 17 residues. V shed 2 bases, J shed 7 bases, and the junction held 14 bases outside the gene matches. Germline V gene lookup returns CDR1 MNHEY and CDR2 SMNVEV (reference sequence). CDR3 in amino acids: CASSLSGFQLATNEQFF. For the CDR3, the DNA is TGTGCCAGCAGTTTAAGCGGCTTCCAACTAGCGACAAATGAGCAGTTCTTC.

The chain is built from TRBV15 and TRBJ2-1, with D tentatively TRBD1 or TRBD2 (5 bases each). This CDR3 contains 20 residues. Trimming removed 0 bases from V and 5 bases from J, with 26 bases in between. The V gene's germline CDR1 is LNHNV and CDR2 YYDKDF (reference sequence). CDR3 protein: CATSRDAPTHLEGLNNEQFF. The CDR3 nucleotides are TGTGCCACCAGCAGAGACGCTCCTACCCATTTAGAGGGGCTAAACAATGAGCAGTTCTTC.

The chain couples TRBV7-9 to TRBJ2-5; D may be TRBD2 (6 bases). The ends were cut back, 1 base at V and 2 bases at J, with 14 bases in the middle. The length of the CDR3 is 16 residues. Looked up from germline, CDR1 is SEHNR and CDR2 is FQNEAQ (reference sequence). The CDR3 loop reads CASSLGEGLLQETQYF. CDR3 nucleotide sequence: TGTGCCAGCAGCTTAGGAGAGGGACTGCTACAAGAGACCCAGTACTTC. The entire variable domain, with the rest obtained from reference TRBV7-9 and TRBJ2-5, is as follows: DTGVSQNPRHKITKRGQNVTFRCDPISEHNRLYWYRQTLGQGPEFLTYFQNEAQLEKSRLLSDRFSAERPKGSFSTLEIQRTEQGDSAMYLCASSLGEGLLQETQYFGPGTRLLVL.

This sequence joins TRBV10-1 and TRBJ2-7; TRBD1 agrees at 9 bases. The CDR3 is made up of 19 amino acids. Germline V CDR1 and CDR2: WNHNN, SYGVQD (reference sequence). Trimming removed 1 base from V and 2 bases from J; junction bases left unmatched: 15. The DNA of the CDR3 is TGCGCCAGCAGTGAGTTCGGTGGGGGGGACAGGGCACCTACCTACGAGCAGTACTTC. Protein product: CASSEFGGGDRAPTYEQYF.

The rearrangement links TRBV7-2 to TRBJ2-7, with D possibly being TRBD2 (5 bases). This CDR3 region has 15 residues. Per the germline V gene, CDR1 is SGHTA and CDR2 is FQGNSA. V lost 6 bases and J lost 4, with 19 bases in between. The CDR3 loop is CASRLRGHPQYEQYF. In DNA form, the CDR3 reads TGTGCCAGCAGACTCCGAGGGCACCCTCAATACGAGCAGTACTTC.

The chain combines TRBV4-1 with TRBJ1-1; a possible D gene is TRBD1 (6 bases). The CDR3 is 11 amino acids. CDR1 and CDR2 from the germline V gene are MGHRA and YSYEKL. The ends were cut back, 6 bases at V and 5 bases at J, with 7 bases in the middle. CDR3 bases: TGCGCCAGCAGGGGGGCAACTGAAGCTTTCTTT. Translating it yields CASRGATEAFF.

The chain uses TRBV29-1 and TRBJ2-7; 7 bases fit TRBD2. Germline V gene sequence: CDR1 SQVTM, CDR2 ANQGSEA. The ends lost 4 bases at V and 0 bases at J; junction bases unmatched: 3. The CDR3 consists of 13 residues. Written as DNA, the CDR3 is TGCAGCGTTGTCCGGGAGGACTCCTACGAGCAGTACTTC. It specifies CSVVREDSYEQYF.

The chain couples TRBV27 to TRBJ2-1, with 10 bases aligning to TRBD2. This CDR3 has 13 residues. J gave up 9 bases and V 5 bases, and 4 bases lay outside the gene matches. CDR1 is MNHEY, CDR2 SMNVEV, per germline (reference sequence). This chain's CDR3 is CASSMGLASEQFF. The CDR3 bases are TGTGCCAGCAGTATGGGACTAGCGAGTGAGCAGTTCTTC.

The CDR3 reads CASSLGQGDTEAFF. In DNA form, the CDR3 reads TGTGCCAGCAGTTTAGGGCAGGGCGACACTGAAGCTTTCTTT. The chain employs TRBV27 and TRBJ1-1; TRBD1 might be the D (5 bases). Trimming took off 2 bases at V and 3 bases at J, with 10 bases between the two ends. CDR1 and CDR2 from the germline V gene are MNHEY and SMNVEV (reference sequence). The CDR3 sequence is 14 residues long.

This clone occurred once. This chain connects TRBV7-2 to TRBJ2-1; 8 nucleotides match TRBD1. The CDR3 totals 14 residues. In germline, CDR1 is SGHTA, CDR2 FQGNSA. Trimming cost V 6 bases and J 2 bases; bases outside gene matches: 3. The CDR3 DNA reads TGTGCCAGCAGTCGGACAGGGACCTACAATGAGCAGTTCTTC. The encoded protein is CASSRTGTYNEQFF.

This chain links TRBV11-2 with TRBJ2-1; D is perhaps TRBD1 (5 bases). V was pared by 5 bases and J by 10 bases, with 12 bases between. From germline, CDR1 is SGHAT and CDR2 FQNNGV. The CDR3 has 12 amino acids. CDR3 coding DNA: TGTGCCAGCAGCCCCCAGGGCGAGGAGCAGTTCTTC. Its translation is CASSPQGEEQFF.

This chain links TRBV10-1 with TRBJ2-7; a possible D gene is TRBD1 (6 bases). This CDR3 has 13 amino acids. Per the germline V gene, CDR1 is WNHNN and CDR2 is SYGVQD (reference sequence). Trimming took off 9 bases at V and 3 bases at J, with 15 bases between the two ends. CDR3 residues: CASSPDSDYEQYF. The CDR3 nucleotides read TGCGCCAGTAGCCCGGACAGTGACTACGAGCAGTACTTC.

The CDR3 DNA reads TGTGCCAGCACCATATTTTTCGGATCCTACGAGCAGTACTTC. Protein sequence: CASTIFFGSYEQYF. The chain uses TRBV5-5 and TRBJ2-7; no clear D gene. This CDR3 comprises 14 residues. The germline CDR1 and CDR2 sequences are SGHKS and YYEKEE (reference sequence). V shed 6 bases and J shed 1 base, with 14 bases lying between them.

About this clone: Other DNA variants within this sample encode the same CDR3. The chain recombines TRBV27 with TRBJ2-2, with D possibly matching TRBD1 (5 bases). The CDR3 contains 14 residues. The ends were cut back, 3 bases at V and 6 bases at J, with 11 bases in the middle. From germline, CDR1 is MNHEY and CDR2 SMNVEV (reference sequence). The CDR3 nucleotides read TGTGCCAGCAGTTTGCGGCAGGGCGCCGGGGAGCTGTTTTTT. Protein: CASSLRQGAGELFF.

The chain is built from TRBV7-6 and TRBJ2-1; D is uncertain. The germline V gene encodes CDR1 SGHVS and CDR2 FNYEAQ. Between the trimmed V and J ends, which lost 0 bases and 9 bases, there was a span of 9 bases. The CDR3 runs 13 residues. CDR3 DNA: TGTGCCAGCAGCTTAGCGTCGGGTGGTGAGCAGTTCTTC. Translating gives CASSLASGGEQFF.

The rearrangement uses TRBV30 and TRBJ2-7; 9 positions match TRBD1. Looked up from germline, CDR1 is GTSNPN and CDR2 is SVGIG (reference sequence). CDR3 length: 15 residues. V gave up 3 bases and J gave up 7 bases; unmatched junction bases: 13. CDR3: CAWSASRQGVREQYF. The CDR3 DNA follows: TGTGCCTGGAGCGCCTCGAGACAGGGGGTGAGGGAGCAGTACTTC.

The rearrangement links TRBV4-2 to TRBJ2-7; 9 positions match TRBD1. The CDR3 totals 16 residues. Germline CDR1 reads LGHNA; CDR2 reads YNFKEQ. With 2 bases clipped from V and 3 bases from J, the junction kept 8 bases outside the gene matches. The CDR3 region is CASSQTGGPGYYEQYF. CDR3 DNA sequence: TGTGCCAGCAGCCAAACAGGGGGCCCGGGCTACTACGAGCAGTACTTC.

A word on this clone: The germline gene is not matched at one end of the junction; a read error may be the cause. The chain employs TRBV9 and TRBJ2-5, with 8 nucleotides matching TRBD2. This CDR3 contains 16 residues. CDR1 is SGDLS, CDR2 YYNGEE, per germline. CDR3 protein: CASSVYALADQETQYF. The CDR3 DNA reads TGTGCCAGCAGCGTATACGCACTAGCGGACCAGGAGACCCAGTACTTC. Looking up the rest from reference TRBV9 and TRBJ2-5 gives the full variable domain: DSGVTQTPKHLITATGQRVTLRCSPRSGDLSVYWYQQSLDQGLQFLIQYYNGEERAKGNILERFSAQQFPDLHSELNLSSLELGDSALYFCASSVYALADQETQYFGPGTRLLVL.

This chain joins TRBV27 and TRBJ1-1; 7 nucleotides align to TRBD1. In germline, CDR1 is MNHEY, CDR2 SMNVEV (reference sequence). The CDR3 is made up of 15 amino acids. Trimming cost V 5 bases and J 2 bases; bases outside gene matches: 8. The CDR3 reads CASSGYRGPNTEAFF. In nucleotides, the CDR3 is TGTGCCAGCAGTGGATACAGGGGTCCTAACACTGAAGCTTTCTTT.

The V call is TRBV7-2, the J call TRBJ2-1; 7 bases fit TRBD2. The V gene end was trimmed by 3 bases and the J gene end by 6 bases; junction bases not matched to a gene: 17. Germline V lookup: CDR1 SGHTA, CDR2 FQGNSA. There are 18 residues in the CDR3. The CDR3 spells CASSFGPAAGALGNEQFF. DNA of the CDR3: TGTGCCAGCAGCTTCGGCCCCGCCGCGGGAGCGCTTGGCAATGAGCAGTTCTTC.